The 15 T cell receptor beta chains presented below share a single source sample, sequenced in a study of cytomegalovirus exposure and HLA in healthy donors. PCR involved 60 Vbeta and 13 Jbeta primers. The data were produced by immunoSEQ multiplex PCR, yet TCRdb's version contains in-frame clones alone and is incomplete. The sample has 30,000 to 45,000 clones. Sequencing input: PBMCs. Receptors originate from a man aged 35 to 55 in good health and CMV-seropositive.

This sequence joins TRBV10-3 and TRBJ2-3; TRBD2 might be the D (5 bases). Germline V gene lookup returns CDR1 ENHRY and CDR2 SYGVKD. V dropped 6 bases and J dropped 4 bases, with 17 bases sitting between them. This CDR3 has 15 residues. Here the CDR3 DNA reads TGTGCCATCAGCCGGAAGGACGAGGGAGCAGATACGCAGTATTTT. Translating it yields CAISRKDEGADTQYF.

The rearrangement joins TRBV5-4 to TRBJ2-5; TRBD2 matches 12 bases. The closer fit of TRBJ2-7 to the DNA end suggests the J call may be wrong. CDR3 length equals 15 residues. Germline lookup yields CDR1 SGHNT and CDR2 YYREEE (reference sequence). This CDR3 reads CASSRPSGRGYEQYF. DNA of the CDR3: TGTGCCAGCAGCAGGCCTAGCGGGAGGGGCTACGAGCAGTACTTC.

The V and J genes are TRBV14 and TRBJ2-1; 7 nucleotides match TRBD2. The CDR3 has 13 residues. J was trimmed by 9 bases and V by 4 bases; bases with no gene match: 6. Germline V gene lookup returns CDR1 SGHDN and CDR2 FVKESK. The CDR3 sequence: CASSLSSGTEQFF. As DNA, the CDR3 is TGTGCCAGCAGCCTATCAAGCGGGACTGAGCAGTTCTTC.

V and J are TRBV27 and TRBJ2-2; 11 positions match TRBD2. The CDR3 contains 17 residues. Trimming removed 5 bases from V and 0 bases from J; junction bases left unmatched: 5. The germline gives CDR1 MNHEY, CDR2 SMNVEV (reference sequence). In DNA form, the CDR3 reads TGTGCCAGCAGTCCAGCGGGACTAGCGGCGAACACCGGGGAGCTGTTTTTT. Amino acids: CASSPAGLAANTGELFF.

V and J are TRBV6-1 and TRBJ2-3, with 7 bases that match TRBD2. The germline CDR1 and CDR2 sequences are MNHNS and SASEGT. Trimming cost V 6 bases and J 1 base; bases outside gene matches: 7. The CDR3 covers 15 residues. CDR3 region: CASRQGDYGTDTQYF. DNA for the CDR3: TGTGCCAGCAGACAAGGGGACTATGGCACAGATACGCAGTATTTT.

V usage is TRBV6-1 and J usage is TRBJ2-2, with 10 bases that match TRBD2. The germline V gene encodes CDR1 MNHNS and CDR2 SASEGT. With V trimmed by 3 bases and J by 5 bases, 9 bases remained unmatched. This CDR3 region has 17 residues. DNA of the CDR3: TGTGCCAGCAGTGAGTCCTTTTCTAGCGGGAGTACCGGGGAGCTGTTTTTT. This encodes CASSESFSSGSTGELFF.

This sequence joins TRBV7-8 and TRBJ2-2, with D perhaps TRBD2 (6 bases). Germline loops: CDR1 SGHVS, CDR2 FQNEAQ. Trimming left V 1 base short and J 3 bases short, with 12 bases between. CDR3 length equals 16 residues. The chain's CDR3 is CASSLVGRVYTGELFF. The DNA for the CDR3 is TGTGCCAGCAGCTTAGTCGGGAGAGTTTACACCGGGGAGCTGTTTTTT.

The rearrangement joins TRBV7-9 to TRBJ1-1; possible D gene TRBD1, 6 bases. The ends were cut back, 5 bases at V and 5 bases at J, with 18 bases in the middle. The CDR3 extends over 15 amino acids. Germline V gene lookup returns CDR1 SEHNR and CDR2 FQNEAQ (reference sequence). As DNA, the CDR3 is TGTGCCAGCAGCCCCATTCTGGGGGCGCGGACTGAAGCTTTCTTT. Translation: CASSPILGARTEAFF.

This sequence joins TRBV9 and TRBJ2-7; 9 positions agree with TRBD2. This CDR3 has 16 residues. Trimming at V came to 0 bases and at J to 0 bases, leaving 4 bases not matched to a gene. Germline CDR1 and CDR2: SGDLS and YYNGEE. CDR3 DNA sequence: TGTGCCAGCAGCGTAGGACTAGCGGTAAGCTCCTACGAGCAGTACTTC. Amino acid sequence: CASSVGLAVSSYEQYF.

About this clone itself: Other DNA sequences from this sample encode an identical CDR3 as well. This chain joins TRBV6-5 and TRBJ1-2, with TRBD1 matching 7 bases. This CDR3 region has 13 residues. The ends lost 6 bases at V and 2 bases at J; junction bases unmatched: 3. CDR1 is MNHEY and CDR2 is SVGAGI in the germline V gene. The CDR3 sequence is CASSRTGNYGYTF. In DNA form, the CDR3 reads TGTGCCAGCAGCCGGACAGGAAACTATGGCTACACCTTC.

V is TRBV7-9 and J is TRBJ2-5; 9 nucleotides match TRBD1. The CDR3 is made up of 13 amino acids. The germline V gene has CDR1 SEHNR and CDR2 FQNEAQ (reference sequence). Trimming cost V 7 bases and J 7 bases; bases outside gene matches: 7. CDR3 sequence: CASKGTGQGTQYF. The CDR3 DNA follows: TGTGCCAGCAAGGGGACAGGGCAGGGGACCCAGTACTTC.

The CDR3 is CASSQDEGPGGAFF. CDR3 nucleotides: TGCGCCAGCAGCCAAGATGAGGGGCCGGGGGGAGCTTTCTTT. The V and J genes are TRBV4-1 and TRBJ1-1; D is perhaps TRBD1 (5 bases). V was trimmed by 0 bases and J by 10 bases, leaving 15 bases between them. Germline V gene lookup returns CDR1 MGHRA and CDR2 YSYEKL. The CDR3 contains 14 residues.

The chain combines TRBV30 with TRBJ2-7; 10 bases agree with TRBD1. The CDR3 has 17 residues. The trim removed 0 bases at V and 5 bases at J, leaving 13 bases unmatched. CDR1 and CDR2 from the germline V gene are GTSNPN and SVGIG (reference sequence). CDR3 bases: TGTGCCTGGAGTGTAGTGAGTAGGGACAGGGGTTCCCACGAGCAGTACTTC. This codes for CAWSVVSRDRGSHEQYF.

The chain combines TRBV6-1 with TRBJ1-5; D is ambiguous. V lost 8 bases to trimming and J lost 0 bases, with 14 bases between them. The germline CDR1 and CDR2 sequences are MNHNS and SASEGT. The CDR3 has 15 amino acids. The DNA for the CDR3 is TGTGCCAGCGATCCGCGGTATTATAGCAATCAGCCCCAGCATTTT. Its protein is CASDPRYYSNQPQHF.

J is TRBJ2-2 and V is TRBV27; tentatively, D is TRBD1 (5 bases). The CDR3 has 14 residues. Germline CDR1 reads MNHEY; CDR2 reads SMNVEV (reference sequence). V lost 7 bases and J lost 4, with 13 bases in between. CDR3 sequence: CASKIQGRTGELFF. CDR3 bases: TGTGCCAGCAAAATCCAGGGCCGCACCGGGGAGCTGTTTTTT.